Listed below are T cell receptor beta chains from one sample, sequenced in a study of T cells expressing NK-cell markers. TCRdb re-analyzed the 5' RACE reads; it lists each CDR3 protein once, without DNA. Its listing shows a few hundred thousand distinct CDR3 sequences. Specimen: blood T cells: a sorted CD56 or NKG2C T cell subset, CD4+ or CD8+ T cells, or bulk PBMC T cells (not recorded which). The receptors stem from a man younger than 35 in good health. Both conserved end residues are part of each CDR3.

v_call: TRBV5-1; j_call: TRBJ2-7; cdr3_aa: CASSLALSGIGYEQYF
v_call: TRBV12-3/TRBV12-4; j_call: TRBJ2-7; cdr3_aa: CASSLSGTYYEQYF
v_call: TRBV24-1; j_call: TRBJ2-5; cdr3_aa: CATSDFTDAIQETQYF
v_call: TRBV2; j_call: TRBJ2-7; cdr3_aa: CASSAGPRSSYEQYF
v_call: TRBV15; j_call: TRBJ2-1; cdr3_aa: CATSRDSWTGGSNEQFF
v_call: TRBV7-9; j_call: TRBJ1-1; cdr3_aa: CASSSHGTEAFF
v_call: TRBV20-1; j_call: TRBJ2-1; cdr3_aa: CSAREDGTSGSLEQFF
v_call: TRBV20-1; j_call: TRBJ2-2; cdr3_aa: CSARTSGKSTGELFF
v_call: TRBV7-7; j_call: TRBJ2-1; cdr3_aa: CASSLAPGGLAESYNEQFF
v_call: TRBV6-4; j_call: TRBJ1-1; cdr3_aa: CASKGEEWSTEAFF
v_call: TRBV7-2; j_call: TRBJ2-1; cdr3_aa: CASSLVAGVEQFF
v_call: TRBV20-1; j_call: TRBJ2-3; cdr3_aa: CSVLGHPSTDTQYF
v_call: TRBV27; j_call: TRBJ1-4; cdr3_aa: CASSLMIGGEKLFF
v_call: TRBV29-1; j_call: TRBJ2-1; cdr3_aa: CSVEERDSYNEQFF
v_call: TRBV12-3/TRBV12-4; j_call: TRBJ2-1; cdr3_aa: CASSLIAGVRDEQFF
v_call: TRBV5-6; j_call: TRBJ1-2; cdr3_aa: CASTVPGTGGTRHLYGYTF
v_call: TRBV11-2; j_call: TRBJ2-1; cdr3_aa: CASSFHPEPRRNEQFF
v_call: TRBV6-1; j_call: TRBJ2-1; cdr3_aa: CASSDFHEQFF
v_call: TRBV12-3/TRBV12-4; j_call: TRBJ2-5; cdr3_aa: CASSPQGRVETQYF
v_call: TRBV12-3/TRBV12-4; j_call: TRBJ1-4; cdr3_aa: CASSFMRWGSGTGEKLFF
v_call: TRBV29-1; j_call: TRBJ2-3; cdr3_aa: CSVALAVDTQYF
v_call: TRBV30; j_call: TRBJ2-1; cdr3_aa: CAWRLAGETSYNEQFF